This TCR beta chain was sequenced for a study of response to subunit inactivated influenza vaccine. Findings of the study overall: Authors suggested that a seasonal influenza vaccination recruits few new T cells each time.

Germline loops: CDR1 DFQATT, CDR2 SNEGSKA (reference sequence). The CDR3 is 15 amino acids. The V segment lost 5 bases and the J segment 0 bases; nucleotides outside the gene matches: 10. MiXCR was run by TCRdb on the RT-PCR reads, yielding one entry per CDR3 protein. The data hold about 240,000 distinct CDR3 sequences, with less than 15% observed a single time. With regard to this clonotype: Its antigen is not known.

This TCR derives from a man over 45 who received an inactivated influenza vaccine. The chain links TRBV20-1 to TRBJ2-7; 7 positions match TRBD2. The material was non-naive T cells sorted from PBMCs, obtained about 14 days before vaccination. The CDR3 sequence is CSAFPGPGGSYEQYF. The CDR3 DNA reads TGCAGTGCTTTTCCCGGCCCGGGGGGCTCCTACGAGCAGTACTTC.